The sequence of this TCR beta chain was determined in a study of CD8 T cells in Susac syndrome. Germline CDR1 reads DFQATT; CDR2 reads SNEGSKA (reference sequence). CDR3 length: 14 residues. V dropped 1 base and J dropped 0 bases, with 7 bases sitting between them. Sequencing of TCR beta was carried out in blood CD8+ and CD4+ T cells. Those who served as multiple sclerosis controls were treatment-naive patients with stable or active relapsing-remitting disease. TEMRA cells were FACS-enriched, while CD8+ and CD4+ T cells were negatively isolated. RNA, at about 0.45 to 1 ug, was reverse transcribed with random hexamers. A multiplex approach, immunoSEQ multiplex PCR, amplified TCR beta CDR3 across 54 Vbeta and 13 Jbeta. One entry per CDR3 protein results from TCRdb running MiXCR on the immunoSEQ multiplex PCR reads. The table shows roughly 120,000 distinct CDR3 sequences, with 93% occurring only once.

Sample: CD8+ T cells from PBMCs. The chain carries TRBV20-1 and TRBJ1-5; D is unresolved. The TCR was taken from a human donor with multiple sclerosis. For the CDR3, the DNA is TGCAGTGCTAGAGGGGATTTTAGCAATCAGCCCCAGCATTTT. It specifies CSARGDFSNQPQHF.